The 26 T cell receptor beta chains below all came from one sample that was sequenced in a study of control samples from healthy donors and cancer patients. Profiling relied on immunoSEQ multiplex PCR, and the TCRdb table lists in-frame clones only, not all of them. The sample has roughly 130,000 clones, over 75% seen once. The sample consisted of blood. Source of these receptors: a man between 18 and 35 years old in good health.

The V gene is TRBV6-5, the J gene TRBJ2-3, with a weak D call TRBD1 (5 bases). Trimming took off 7 bases at V and 8 bases at J, with 10 bases between the two ends. The CDR3 is 11 amino acids. CDR1 is MNHEY, CDR2 SVGAGI, per germline. The CDR3 sequence: CASMVQGTQYF. The CDR3 region has the DNA TGTGCCAGCATGGTGCAGGGTACGCAGTATTTT.

This clone has a handful of counts. The J gene is TRBJ2-2, the V gene TRBV19; 7 nucleotides agree with TRBD2. After removal of 3 bases from V and 1 base from J, the junction contained 5 bases not matched to a gene. This CDR3 region has 16 residues. Germline lookup yields CDR1 LNHDA and CDR2 SQIVND (reference sequence). CDR3 amino acids: CASSIHRGENTGELFF. The CDR3 DNA is TGTGCCAGTAGTATTCATCGGGGGGAGAACACCGGGGAGCTGTTTTTT.

The chain links TRBV2 to TRBJ1-5; no clear D gene. This CDR3 contains 14 residues. V lost 8 bases, J lost 0 bases, and 11 bases lay in between. CDR1 is SNHLY and CDR2 is FYNNEI in the germline V gene. In DNA, the CDR3 is TGTGCCAGCTCGTCCCCCGGTAGCAATCAGCCCCAGCATTTT. This sequence encodes CASSSPGSNQPQHF.

The chain couples TRBV6-5 to TRBJ1-6; a weak D match, TRBD1 (6 bases). This CDR3 spans 16 amino acids. Between the trimmed V and J ends, which lost 4 bases and 6 bases, there was a span of 16 bases. Germline V gene lookup returns CDR1 MNHEY and CDR2 SVGAGI. In DNA, the CDR3 is TGTGCCAGCAGTTTCCGTCTGGACAGCTTTAATTCACCCCTCCACTTT. Protein sequence: CASSFRLDSFNSPLHF.

This chain uses TRBV5-4 with TRBJ2-3; 8 bases are shared with TRBD2. The CDR3 loop spans 14 amino acids. CDR1 and CDR2 (germline): SGHNT, YYREEE (reference sequence). Losses at the gene ends were 5 bases for V and 3 bases for J; bases not matched to a gene: 5. CDR3 in DNA: TGTGCCAGCAGTGAGGGGACTAGGACAGATACGCAGTATTTT. It specifies CASSEGTRTDTQYF.

CDR3 sequence: CASSGGGIPGNTIYF. CDR3 nucleotide sequence: TGTGCCAGCAGCGGAGGGGGCATTCCTGGAAACACCATATATTTT. The rearrangement links TRBV5-5 to TRBJ1-3, with 7 bases identical to TRBD1. The CDR3 totals 15 residues. J lost 2 bases, V lost 4 bases, and 6 bases had no gene match. Germline-derived CDR1 and CDR2 are SGHKS and YYEKEE (reference sequence).

The V and J genes are TRBV28 and TRBJ1-2; 10 bases line up with TRBD1. Looked up from germline, CDR1 is MDHEN and CDR2 is SYDVKM. Trimming removed 7 bases from V and 4 bases from J; junction bases left unmatched: 12. The CDR3 consists of 16 residues. The CDR3 region is CASTPSTGGLLYGYTF. CDR3 nucleotides: TGTGCCAGCACCCCATCGACAGGGGGCCTGCTCTATGGCTACACCTTC.

J is TRBJ2-3 and V is TRBV7-8, with 12 bases lining up with TRBD2. The CDR3 runs to 16 residues. Germline values: CDR1 SGHVS, CDR2 FQNEAQ. V lost 5 bases to trimming and J lost 3 bases; unmatched junction nucleotides: 6. As DNA, the CDR3 is TGTGCCAGCAGCGGGGCGACTAGCGGGAGTACAGATACGCAGTATTTT. It yields the protein CASSGATSGSTDTQYF. The whole variable domain, filled in from reference TRBV7-8 and TRBJ2-3, reads GAGVSQSPRYKVAKRGQDVALRCDPISGHVSLFWYQQALGQGPEFLTYFQNEAQLDKSGLPSDRFFAERPEGSVSTLKIQRTQQEDSAVYLCASSGATSGSTDTQYFGPGTRLTVL.

This clone occurred once. The same CDR3 can be traced to other DNA sequences in this sample. The chain recombines TRBV30 with TRBJ1-2; unclear D gene. Trimming took off 0 bases at V and 0 bases at J, with 5 bases between the two ends. From germline, CDR1 is GTSNPN and CDR2 SVGIG (reference sequence). This CDR3 region has 13 residues. CDR3 protein: CAWSVEANYGYTF. Written as DNA, the CDR3 is TGTGCCTGGAGTGTAGAGGCTAACTATGGCTACACCTTC.

This rearrangement joins TRBV7-2 to TRBJ1-2; D is uncertain. V was clipped by 2 bases and J by 6 bases, with 10 bases between them. In germline, CDR1 is SGHTA, CDR2 FQGNSA. CDR3 length: 13 residues. CDR3 coding DNA: TGTGCCAGCAGCTTAACGAACTTACATGGCTACACCTTC. Encoded protein: CASSLTNLHGYTF. The full variable domain, its missing parts supplied by reference TRBV7-2 and TRBJ1-2, is GAGVSQSPSNKVTEKGKDVELRCDPISGHTALYWYRQSLGQGLEFLIYFQGNSAPDKSGLPSDRFSAERTGGSVSTLTIQRTQQEDSAVYLCASSLTNLHGYTFGSGTRLTVV.

The genes are TRBV12-3 or TRBV12-4 and TRBJ1-5; D gene uncertain. The CDR3 has 13 residues. V was cut by 3 bases and J by 6 bases, with 9 bases left in between. CDR3 loop: CASSFSGGQPQHF. The CDR3 nucleotides are TGTGCCAGCAGTTTTAGTGGTGGTCAGCCCCAGCATTTT.

V usage is TRBV3-1 (or the pseudogene TRBV3-2) and J usage is TRBJ2-7, with 10 bases lining up with TRBD1. CDR1 is LGHDT and CDR2 is YNNKEL in the germline V gene (reference sequence). The trim removed 3 bases at V and 5 bases at J, leaving 1 base unmatched. The CDR3 spans 13 residues. DNA of the CDR3: TGTGCCAGCAGCCAGGACAGGGGGGACGAGCAGTACTTC. Encoded protein: CASSQDRGDEQYF.

The chain couples TRBV19 to TRBJ2-5; 9 positions match TRBD1. Germline CDR1 reads LNHDA; CDR2 reads SQIVND (reference sequence). CDR3 size: 16 residues. V lost 6 bases, J lost 2 bases, and 10 bases stayed unmatched. The CDR3 loop is CASSKGGTGSQETQYF. The DNA for the CDR3 is TGTGCCAGTAGCAAAGGGGGGACAGGGAGTCAAGAGACCCAGTACTTC.

J is TRBJ1-5 and V is TRBV11-3; D gene ambiguous. The CDR3 contains 13 residues. The V gene lost 5 bases and the J gene lost 5 bases, with 10 bases spanning the gap. Germline V lookup: CDR1 SGHNT, CDR2 YENEEA. The CDR3 spells CASSVSSDQPQHF. The CDR3 bases are TGTGCCAGCAGCGTCTCTTCAGATCAGCCCCAGCATTTT.

The chain combines TRBV5-1 with TRBJ2-7; D remains ambiguous. This CDR3 comprises 12 residues. V was shortened by 0 bases and J by 0 bases, with 1 base between the two germline ends. CDR1 and CDR2 from the germline V gene are SGHRS and YFSETQ. For the CDR3, the DNA is TGCGCCAGCAGCTTGGCCTCCTACGAGCAGTACTTC. It codes for CASSLASYEQYF.

The chain is built from TRBV3-1 (or the pseudogene TRBV3-2) and TRBJ2-7; TRBD1 or TRBD2 may be the D gene (5 bases each). Per the germline V gene, CDR1 is LGHDT and CDR2 is YNNKEL (reference sequence). Trimming left V 4 bases short and J 1 base short, with 14 bases between. CDR3 length: 15 residues. The CDR3 sequence is CASSPGPSVSYEQYF. Here the CDR3 DNA reads TGTGCCAGCAGCCCGGGACCGAGTGTATCCTACGAGCAGTACTTC.

The CDR3 DNA is TGTGCCAGCAGCTGGACACTGCAGACCCAGTACTTC. Protein sequence: CASSWTLQTQYF. The chain joins TRBV5-6 to TRBJ2-5; a possible D gene is TRBD1 (5 bases). The V and J ends lost 3 bases and 6 bases respectively, with 9 bases between them. In germline, CDR1 is SGHDT, CDR2 YYEEEE. The CDR3 is 12 residues long.

The V and J genes are TRBV7-2 and TRBJ2-1; 13 bases line up with TRBD2. V was clipped by 5 bases and J by 7 bases; unmatched bases: 8. Germline V gene data show CDR1 as SGHTA and CDR2 as FQGNSA. The CDR3 is 16 amino acids. CDR3 region: CASSPAGTSGINEQFF. In nucleotides, the CDR3 is TGTGCCAGCAGCCCAGCCGGGACTAGCGGGATAAATGAGCAGTTCTTC.

The V call is TRBV18, the J call TRBJ2-5, with a weak D call TRBD1 (6 bases). The CDR3 is made up of 15 amino acids. CDR1 and CDR2 from the germline V gene are KGHSH and LQKENI. Between the trimmed V and J ends, which lost 6 bases and 5 bases, there was a span of 19 bases. The CDR3 is CASSPMSGGEETQYF. The CDR3 DNA follows: TGTGCCAGCTCCCCCATGTCTGGGGGCGAGGAGACCCAGTACTTC.

V and J are TRBV6-5 and TRBJ2-7, with a tentative D call TRBD1 (5 bases). The germline V gene encodes CDR1 MNHEY and CDR2 SVGAGI. Trimming removed 5 bases from V and 0 bases from J, with 8 bases in between. The CDR3 loop spans 13 amino acids. CDR3 DNA sequence: TGTGCCAGCAGTCCGACAGTCTCCTACGAGCAGTACTTC. This gives the protein CASSPTVSYEQYF.

V and J are TRBV4-2 and TRBJ1-4; D remains ambiguous. The CDR3 is 14 residues long. Germline V gene sequence: CDR1 LGHNA, CDR2 YNFKEQ. V lost 1 base and J 7 bases, leaving 10 bases between the germline ends. The DNA of the CDR3 is TGTGCCAGCAGCCAAGGAAGGTCGGCTGAAAAACTGTTTTTT. As protein: CASSQGRSAEKLFF.

The chain is built from TRBV4-1 and TRBJ2-1, with no clear D. In germline, CDR1 is MGHRA, CDR2 YSYEKL. Trimming took 6 bases from V and 4 from J, leaving 13 bases between them. This CDR3 contains 14 residues. CDR3: CASSLTYVYNEQFF. The CDR3 coding sequence is TGCGCCAGCAGTTTAACTTATGTATACAATGAGCAGTTCTTC.

This rearrangement joins TRBV27 to TRBJ1-6; 7 bases align to TRBD1. Germline V gives CDR1 MNHEY, CDR2 SMNVEV (reference sequence). V was clipped by 3 bases and J by 9 bases; unmatched bases: 5. The CDR3 covers 14 residues. The CDR3: CASSFQGDGSPLHF. Written as DNA, the CDR3 is TGTGCCAGCAGTTTCCAGGGGGACGGTTCACCCCTCCACTTT.

This clone was counted a few times. The chain recombines TRBV7-8 with TRBJ2-2, with TRBD2 matching 10 bases. CDR1 SGHVS and CDR2 FQNEAQ come from the germline V gene. CDR3 size: 17 residues. The V segment lost 5 bases and the J segment 8 bases; nucleotides outside the gene matches: 14. The CDR3 protein is CASSRVSGGARKGELFF. The CDR3 DNA is TGTGCCAGCAGCCGCGTCAGCGGGGGGGCCAGAAAGGGGGAGCTGTTTTTT.

The chain recombines TRBV6-2 or TRBV6-3 with TRBJ1-1, with D perhaps TRBD1 (6 bases). With 6 bases removed from V and 3 bases from J, the gap between germline ends came to 11 bases. The CDR3 sequence is 13 residues long. The germline V gene has CDR1 MNHEY and CDR2 SVGEGT. The CDR3 nucleotides are TGTGCCAGCAGCCGCGGGACATACACTGAAGCTTTCTTT. Translated: CASSRGTYTEAFF.

The gene calls are TRBV29-1 and TRBJ1-2, with 7 bases aligning to TRBD1. Germline V gene data show CDR1 as SQVTM and CDR2 as ANQGSEA. This CDR3 region has 16 residues. The ends lost 4 bases at V and 3 bases at J; junction bases unmatched: 14. The CDR3, as DNA: TGCAGCGTTGGTGGCGAACAGGGGAGAAATGACTATGGCTACACCTTC. Its protein is CSVGGEQGRNDYGYTF.